Following are 22 T cell receptor beta chains from one sample sequenced in a study of shared T cell receptors in the human thymus. The method was immunoSEQ multiplex PCR; TCRdb's version includes in-frame clones alone and lacks a portion of them. The repertoire has 630,000 or so clones, about 89% of them found once; the top ten carry over 0.008%. These sequences were also reported in another study, on human thymus T cells.

The sequenced material came from thymocytes. The receptors stem from a boy in the first two years of life with a congenital heart defect.

The CDR3 protein is CSVWLDLNTEAFF. As DNA, the CDR3 is TGCAGCGTTTGGCTGGACTTGAACACTGAAGCTTTCTTT. V usage is TRBV29-1 and J usage is TRBJ1-1; D gene unclear. The V end lost 5 bases, the J end lost 0 bases, and 10 bases lay between the germline ends. Per the germline V gene, CDR1 is SQVTM and CDR2 is ANQGSEA. CDR3 length: 13 residues.

The V and J genes are TRBV10-3 and TRBJ2-1; the D gene is possibly TRBD1 (6 bases). CDR3 size: 15 residues. V dropped 3 bases and J dropped 2 bases, with 11 bases sitting between them. Germline assignment: CDR1 ENHRY and CDR2 SYGVKD. The CDR3 sequence: CAISDMGAPYNEQFF. The CDR3, as DNA: TGTGCCATCAGTGATATGGGGGCCCCCTACAATGAGCAGTTCTTC.

This chain uses TRBV2 with TRBJ1-4; the D gene is possibly TRBD1 (5 bases). CDR3 length: 16 residues. Trimming left V 4 bases short and J 14 bases short, with 26 bases between. Germline lookup yields CDR1 SNHLY and CDR2 FYNNEI. Here the CDR3 reads CASSVRGSLPKAWLFF. The CDR3, as DNA: TGTGCCAGCAGTGTCCGGGGGTCCCTCCCCAAAGCTTGGCTGTTTTTT.

This clone was found a few times. V and J are TRBV14 and TRBJ1-2; the D is unclear. V was shortened by 4 bases and J by 5 bases, with 17 bases between the two germline ends. This CDR3 contains 15 residues. Germline CDR1 is SGHDN and CDR2 is FVKESK. The CDR3 coding sequence is TGTGCCAGCAGCCCAACTAAATATAACCGGTATGGCTACACCTTC. Its protein product is CASSPTKYNRYGYTF.

The J gene is TRBJ2-7, the V gene TRBV5-4, with 11 bases aligning to TRBD2. This CDR3 comprises 15 residues. The V gene end was trimmed by 3 bases and the J gene end by 2 bases; junction bases not matched to a gene: 4. Germline V lookup: CDR1 SGHNT, CDR2 YYREEE (reference sequence). CDR3 residues: CASSSGTSGPYEQYF. CDR3 DNA: TGTGCCAGCAGCTCGGGGACTAGCGGACCCTACGAGCAGTACTTC. The variable domain in full, with the rest retrieved from reference TRBV5-4 and TRBJ2-7, is ETGVTQSPTHLIKTRGQQVTLRCSSQSGHNTVSWYQQALGQGPQFIFQYYREEENGRGNFPPRFSGLQFPNYSSELNVNALELDDSALYLCASSSGTSGPYEQYFGPGTRLTVT.

The chain uses TRBV27 and TRBJ2-7, with 8 bases fitting TRBD1. The CDR3 extends over 16 amino acids. Germline values: CDR1 MNHEY, CDR2 SMNVEV (reference sequence). With V trimmed by 3 bases and J by 0 bases, 7 bases remained unmatched. CDR3 DNA: TGTGCCAGCAGTTTGAGGGGACAGGTTAGCTCCTACGAGCAGTACTTC. Amino acids: CASSLRGQVSSYEQYF.

V and J are TRBV4-2 and TRBJ2-3, with no clear D. Trimming pared 1 base from V and 6 bases from J, leaving 17 bases between. CDR1 LGHNA and CDR2 YNFKEQ come from the germline V gene. The CDR3 runs to 16 residues. The CDR3 sequence is CASSQVRGGSRDTQYF. The CDR3 bases are TGTGCCAGCAGCCAAGTTCGCGGCGGCTCTAGGGATACGCAGTATTTT.

The chain joins TRBV2 to TRBJ2-7, with D unresolved. The V end lost 5 bases, the J end lost 2 bases, and 13 bases lay between the germline ends. The CDR3 runs 14 residues. Per the germline V gene, CDR1 is SNHLY and CDR2 is FYNNEI. Here the CDR3 reads CASSSIINTYEQYF. In DNA form, the CDR3 reads TGTGCCAGCAGTTCGATTATCAACACCTACGAGCAGTACTTC.

This chain joins TRBV5-6 and TRBJ1-2, with TRBD1 matching over 9 bases. V lost 4 bases to trimming and J lost 8 bases; unmatched junction nucleotides: 12. Germline assignment: CDR1 SGHDT and CDR2 YYEEEE. This CDR3 comprises 15 residues. In DNA form, the CDR3 reads TGTGCCAGCAGCCCTAGGACAGGGGCCCACTCGGGCTACACCTTC. Translation: CASSPRTGAHSGYTF.

This rearrangement joins TRBV7-6 to TRBJ2-1, with 7 bases matching TRBD2. The CDR3 contains 16 residues. V was pared by 1 base and J by 2 bases, with 5 bases of the junction left unmatched. Per germline, CDR1 SGHVS and CDR2 FNYEAQ. Here the CDR3 DNA reads TGTGCCAGCAGCTTAGACGCTAGCGGAACCTACAATGAGCAGTTCTTC. Translating it yields CASSLDASGTYNEQFF.

CDR3 residues: CASSDRGLFYGYTF. CDR3 bases: TGTGCCAGTTCCGACAGGGGGCTCTTCTATGGCTACACCTTC. The chain is built from TRBV19 and TRBJ1-2; TRBD1 agrees at 10 bases. This CDR3 contains 14 residues. CDR1 LNHDA and CDR2 SQIVND come from the germline V gene (reference sequence). V trimming: 8 bases; J trimming: 4 bases; junction bases outside the gene matches: 7.

The chain employs TRBV28 and TRBJ2-1, with TRBD2 identical over 7 bases. Germline assignment: CDR1 MDHEN and CDR2 SYDVKM. V dropped 1 base and J dropped 7; count of bases not matched to a gene: 13. The CDR3 is 17 residues long. The CDR3 DNA follows: TGTGCCAGCAGTTTATTTCCCCTGGGGGGGAGGGGAAATGAGCAGTTCTTC. It encodes CASSLFPLGGRGNEQFF.

This rearrangement joins TRBV5-4 to TRBJ1-2, with 7 bases lining up with TRBD1. The CDR3 has 16 residues. V dropped 0 bases and J dropped 3; count of bases not matched to a gene: 8. Germline CDR1 is SGHNT and CDR2 is YYREEE (reference sequence). The CDR3 here is CASSLGQGVRDYGYTF. In DNA form, the CDR3 reads TGTGCCAGCAGCTTGGGACAGGGAGTACGGGACTATGGCTACACCTTC. Supplemented by reference TRBV5-4 and TRBJ1-2, the full variable domain reads ETGVTQSPTHLIKTRGQQVTLRCSSQSGHNTVSWYQQALGQGPQFIFQYYREEENGRGNFPPRFSGLQFPNYSSELNVNALELDDSALYLCASSLGQGVRDYGYTFGSGTRLTVV.

The chain employs TRBV7-4 and TRBJ1-1; tentative D call: TRBD1 (5 bases). The CDR3 length is 15 residues. Germline CDR1 SGHVT, CDR2 SQSDAQ. The V and J ends lost 0 bases and 8 bases respectively, with 16 bases between them. For the CDR3, the DNA is TGTGCCAGCAGCTTAGCGCAGCAGGGCGCCGGCGAAGCTTTCTTT. Protein product: CASSLAQQGAGEAFF.

This chain joins TRBV27 and TRBJ2-7; possibly TRBD2 for D (6 bases). This CDR3 spans 15 amino acids. Trimming stripped 5 bases from V and 4 bases from J, with 18 bases between. CDR1 MNHEY and CDR2 SMNVEV come from the germline V gene (reference sequence). Here the CDR3 reads CASSARGLPVYEQYF. Written as DNA, the CDR3 is TGTGCCAGCAGTGCCCGGGGACTGCCTGTTTACGAGCAGTACTTC.

The V gene is TRBV29-1, the J gene TRBJ2-5; D unclear. V dropped 7 bases and J dropped 1 base, with 4 bases sitting between them. This CDR3 spans 10 amino acids. The V gene's germline CDR1 is SQVTM and CDR2 ANQGSEA. The CDR3 is CSALQETQYF. The CDR3 DNA reads as TGCAGCGCCCTCCAAGAGACCCAGTACTTC.

The V call is TRBV25-1, the J call TRBJ2-2, with 8 bases identical to TRBD1. Germline V gene lookup returns CDR1 MGHDK and CDR2 SYGVNS. The CDR3 spans 14 residues. V shed 4 bases and J 8 bases; nucleotides not matched to a gene: 6. CDR3 region: CASSARQGLGELFF. CDR3 coding DNA: TGTGCCAGCAGTGCCCGACAGGGGCTAGGGGAGCTGTTTTTT.

This clone was detected once. J is TRBJ2-7 and V is TRBV7-9; 7 nucleotides line up with TRBD1. V gave up 1 base and J gave up 2 bases; unmatched junction bases: 11. Germline loops: CDR1 SEHNR, CDR2 FQNEAQ (reference sequence). The CDR3 runs 17 residues. CDR3 bases: TGTGCCAGCAGCTTAGGGGGTGAGGGGGCGATCGCCTACGAGCAGTACTTC. Residues: CASSLGGEGAIAYEQYF.

The chain combines TRBV14 with TRBJ2-7; 10 bases line up with TRBD2. The CDR3 has 17 residues. Unmatched junction bases numbered 13, after V lost 1 base and J lost 7 bases. The V gene's germline CDR1 is SGHDN and CDR2 FVKESK. The CDR3 sequence: CASSQGGAGGRGGEQYF. Here the CDR3 DNA reads TGTGCCAGCAGCCAAGGGGGAGCGGGAGGGCGAGGAGGGGAGCAGTACTTC.

V usage is TRBV12-5 and J usage is TRBJ2-1; 10 bases match TRBD2. V trimming: 4 bases; J trimming: 0 bases; junction bases outside the gene matches: 6. This CDR3 contains 17 residues. From germline, CDR1 is LGHNT and CDR2 FRNRAP. The CDR3 loop reads CASGWTSGTSSYNEQFF. The CDR3 DNA reads as TGTGCTAGTGGTTGGACTAGCGGCACGAGCTCCTACAATGAGCAGTTCTTC.

V gene TRBV28 combines with J gene TRBJ2-7, with D tentatively TRBD2 (5 bases). V lost 5 bases and J lost 7, with 21 bases in between. CDR1 is MDHEN, CDR2 SYDVKM, per germline. The CDR3 spans 15 residues. Written as DNA, the CDR3 is TGTGCCAGCAGTGTCGATTCCCCCGGGTCGGGGGAGCAGTACTTC. It yields the protein CASSVDSPGSGEQYF.

The chain carries TRBV10-3 and TRBJ2-1, with 7 positions matching TRBD2. This CDR3 contains 17 residues. The germline V gene has CDR1 ENHRY and CDR2 SYGVKD. The V and J ends lost 3 bases and 1 base, in that order; junction bases with no gene match: 9. CDR3 amino acids: CAISDGLAAASYNEQFF. DNA of the CDR3: TGTGCCATCAGTGATGGCCTAGCGGCCGCATCCTACAATGAGCAGTTCTTC.